This is a list of T cell receptor beta chains from one sample in a study of blood T cell repertoires in COVID-19. Profiling relied on immunoSEQ multiplex PCR, and the TCRdb table lists in-frame clones only, not all of them. The table shows roughly 250,000 clones, with roughly 80% occurring only once. The specimen was peripheral blood. Receptors were obtained from a woman older than 75 with acute or convalescent COVID-19. Each CDR3 is given with its conserved first and last residue. The D gene is left open where the match is weak.

V	D	J	CDR3
TRBV6-5	TRBD2	TRBJ2-1	CAGRAAGGLNEQFF
TRBV29-1	.	TRBJ2-1	CSVAGGSYNEQFF
TRBV24-1	.	TRBJ2-5	CATSDSDRETQYF
TRBV3-1/TRBV3-2	.	TRBJ1-6	CASSQGVRQLNSPLHF
TRBV11-3	.	TRBJ1-1	CASSLKWLGAEAFF
TRBV4-2	.	TRBJ1-1	CASSQVWRGNTEAFF
TRBV6-5	.	TRBJ2-2	CASSRTGHTGELFF
TRBV24-1	TRBD2	TRBJ2-5	CATSDSTSGGLQETQYF
TRBV3-1/TRBV3-2	.	TRBJ1-1	CASRKDGGMNTEAFF
TRBV5-1	TRBD1	TRBJ1-1	CASSAETGVRTEAFF
TRBV7-9	TRBD1	TRBJ2-5	CASSLRGTGAETQYF
TRBV21-1	.	TRBJ1-5	CASSTPRTGWSQPQHF
TRBV10-3	TRBD2	TRBJ2-2	CAISAPSGGPNTGELFF
TRBV9	TRBD2	TRBJ2-7	CASSVEPSGDHEQYF
TRBV18	.	TRBJ2-3	CASSPGSSADTQYF
TRBV7-9	TRBD2	TRBJ2-5	CASSLESGGAYETQYF
TRBV9	TRBD1	TRBJ2-1	CASSVVGTGVDEQFF
TRBV19	TRBD1	TRBJ1-5	CASSGGVRGPNQPQHF
TRBV11-2	.	TRBJ2-7	CASSSFRDTYEQYF
TRBV11-2	.	TRBJ1-5	CASSLSRTGSQPQHF
TRBV7-8	TRBD2	TRBJ2-3	CASSFGGASDTQYF
TRBV5-4	TRBD1	TRBJ2-1	CASSWRGTGKGEQFF
TRBV7-8	.	TRBJ1-6	CASSFWERSNSPLHF
TRBV9	.	TRBJ2-2	CASSSTMGGAFNTGELFF
TRBV10-3	.	TRBJ2-3	CAISGRARGTDTQYF
TRBV7-9	.	TRBJ2-1	CASSFGVENEQFF
TRBV5-5	TRBD1	TRBJ2-7	CASIPGDRGYEQYF
TRBV18	.	TRBJ2-1	CASSPALGTGRNEQFF